These T cell receptor beta chains were read from a single sample in a study of blood T cells in healthy people across ages. TCRdb re-called the 5' RACE reads through MiXCR, storing one row per CDR3 protein. The repertoire holds about 1.4 million distinct CDR3 sequences, with approximately 59% as singletons. Material: blood. The receptor set was obtained from a young man in good health. Both conserved end residues are trimmed from each CDR3. D genes are given only for firm matches.

>TRBV4-1|TRBJ2-4|TRBD1
ANSLGQAWDIQY
>TRBV20-1|TRBJ1-2|-
SATAPNYGYT
>TRBV5-5|TRBJ2-7|-
ASSPAGSKNYEQY
>TRBV12-3/TRBV12-4|TRBJ2-7|-
ASSFVRGGEQY
>TRBV20-1|TRBJ2-5|TRBD2
SAGRGARETQY
>TRBV20-1|TRBJ2-7|-
SARDLGDLTYEQY
>TRBV5-4|-|-
ASTSRGRGYEQY
>TRBV5-6|TRBJ1-6|-
ASSFSPGYSSPLH
>TRBV5-1|TRBJ2-1|-
ASSYRGPGETQF
>TRBV2|TRBJ2-5|-
ASTLSAQETQY
>TRBV7-2|TRBJ2-7|-
ASSSPSNYEQY
>TRBV7-2|TRBJ2-3|TRBD2
ASSLEVLLAGGDSDTQY
>TRBV7-2|TRBJ1-2|-
ASSGTGIYGYT
>TRBV7-2|TRBJ2-7|-
ASSLEFRGYEQY
>TRBV12-3/TRBV12-4|TRBJ2-7|-
ASSLFPAYEQY
>TRBV6-5|TRBJ2-7|TRBD1
ASSQSAGQGAYEQY
>TRBV4-3|TRBJ2-1|TRBD2
ASSQLAGGLSEQF
>TRBV12-3/TRBV12-4|TRBJ2-3|TRBD2
ASSPLAGGPTSTDAQY
>TRBV10-3|TRBJ2-1|-
AISEREQSNEQF
>TRBV29-1|TRBJ2-7|-
SALPAGAQYEQY
>TRBV7-9|TRBJ2-1|-
ASSLVSRNNEQF
>TRBV6-2/TRBV6-3|TRBJ2-7|-
ASRPGLSYEQY
>TRBV4-1|TRBJ2-7|TRBD1
ASSQVANRDRGRNEQY
>TRBV19|TRBJ1-1|-
ASSIRAVNTEAF
>TRBV6-2/TRBV6-3|TRBJ2-1|TRBD2
ASSYQFGSGGTNEQF
>TRBV20-1|TRBJ2-1|TRBD1
SAEQGASYNEQF
>TRBV20-1|TRBJ1-2|-
SARNSQVGYT
>TRBV11-2|TRBJ1-2|TRBD1
ASSLETGQVNYGYT
>TRBV28|TRBJ2-7|TRBD1
ASSLFQQGAHEQY
>TRBV25-1|TRBJ2-1|TRBD2
ASSEPPLAGGYNEQF
>TRBV28|TRBJ2-3|TRBD2
ASSILAGDSDTQY
>TRBV20-1|TRBJ2-7|-
SARVVDIRYEQY
>TRBV11-2|TRBJ2-1|-
ASSLEIRAGMDEQF
>TRBV28|TRBJ2-5|TRBD2
ASSLSGAQQETQY
>TRBV25-1|TRBJ1-2|-
ASSEWVDHGYT
>TRBV6-1|TRBJ1-5|-
ASSGFPGGSNQPQH
>TRBV28|TRBJ1-5|-
ATGQPQH
>TRBV4-1|TRBJ2-1|-
ASSQVVPRETQF
>TRBV15|TRBJ1-3|TRBD1
ATSRDLTGTVDTIY
>TRBV4-1|TRBJ2-3|-
ASSPLGARGSDTQY
>TRBV14|TRBJ1-6|-
ASSLNGGLNSPLH
>TRBV12-3/TRBV12-4|TRBJ1-1|-
ASSHAPFGGGTEAF
>TRBV7-2|TRBJ2-5|TRBD2
ASSLLAGVGETQY
>TRBV7-9|TRBJ2-7|TRBD2
ASSLVSGGPSGSTRYGQY
>TRBV29-1|TRBJ2-3|TRBD1
SAGTAVRDTQY
>TRBV6-2/TRBV6-3|TRBJ2-1|-
ASSSQAYNEQF
>TRBV7-2|TRBJ2-7|TRBD2
ASSLVVWDYYEQY